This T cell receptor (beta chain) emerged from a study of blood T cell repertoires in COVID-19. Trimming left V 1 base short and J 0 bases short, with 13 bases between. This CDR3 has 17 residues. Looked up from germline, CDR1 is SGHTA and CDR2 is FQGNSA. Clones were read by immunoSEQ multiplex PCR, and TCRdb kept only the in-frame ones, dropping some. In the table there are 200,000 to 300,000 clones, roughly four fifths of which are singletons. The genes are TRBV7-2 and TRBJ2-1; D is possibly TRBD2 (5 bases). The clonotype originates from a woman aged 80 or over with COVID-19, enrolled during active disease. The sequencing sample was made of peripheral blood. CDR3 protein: CASSLGGAVSSYNEQFF. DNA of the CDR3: TGTGCCAGCAGCTTAGGGGGAGCCGTCAGCTCCTACAATGAGCAGTTCTTC.